The next 23 T cell receptor beta chains were all read from a single sample in a study of blood T cell repertoires in COVID-19. Using immunoSEQ multiplex PCR, the repertoire was profiled, and TCRdb retains in-frame clones only, with some absent. The sample includes just over 650,000 clones, 90% of them seen just once. Sequenced sample: peripheral blood. The receptors here all came from a woman aged 18-30 years with acute or convalescent COVID-19.

The rearrangement uses TRBV10-2 and TRBJ1-1; TRBD1 matches 8 bases. Germline V gives CDR1 WSHSY, CDR2 SAAADI. After removal of 0 bases from V and 5 bases from J, the junction contained 11 bases not matched to a gene. This CDR3 spans 17 amino acids. For the CDR3, the DNA is TGCGCCAGCAGTGAGTCGAAGTGGACAGGGAAGTGGACTGAAGCTTTCTTT. It yields the protein CASSESKWTGKWTEAFF.

This clone occurred a few times. This chain uses TRBV24-1 with TRBJ1-5; possibly TRBD1 for D (5 bases). The CDR3 is made up of 12 amino acids. Germline V lookup: CDR1 KGHDR, CDR2 SFDVKD. CDR3 residues: CATGRGNQPQHF. The CDR3 DNA follows: TGTGCAACCGGAAGGGGAAATCAGCCCCAGCATTTT.

This CDR3 is CAWSRSRDTEAFF. Written as DNA, the CDR3 is TGTGCCTGGAGCCGCTCCAGGGACACTGAAGCTTTCTTT. This rearrangement joins TRBV30 to TRBJ1-1, with D possibly being TRBD1 (5 bases). The CDR3 has 13 residues. CDR1 and CDR2 (germline): GTSNPN, SVGIG (reference sequence). The ends were cut back, 3 bases at V and 3 bases at J, with 11 bases in the middle. Full variable domain (rest looked up from reference TRBV30 and TRBJ1-1): SQTIHQWPATLVQPVGSPLSLECTVEGTSNPNLYWYRQAAGRGLQLLFYSVGIGQISSEVPQNLSASRPQDRQFILSSKKLLLSDSGFYLCAWSRSRDTEAFFGQGTRLTVV.

The chain links TRBV9 to TRBJ2-7, with a weak D call TRBD1 (6 bases). Germline V CDR1 and CDR2: SGDLS, YYNGEE. The CDR3 is 13 residues long. Trimming took 4 bases from V and 1 from J, leaving 9 bases between them. The CDR3 region is CASSPGQSYEQYF. The CDR3 bases are TGTGCCAGCAGCCCAGGACAGTCCTACGAGCAGTACTTC.

This clone was seen more than once but under ten times. The chain carries TRBV7-2 and TRBJ1-2; a weak D match, TRBD1 (6 bases). CDR3 length equals 13 residues. Trimming took off 2 bases at V and 3 bases at J, with 7 bases between the two ends. The germline V gene has CDR1 SGHTA and CDR2 FQGNSA. The CDR3 reads CASSLNRDYGYTF. The CDR3 DNA follows: TGTGCCAGCAGCTTAAACAGGGACTATGGCTACACCTTC.

The rearrangement joins TRBV15 to TRBJ2-3, with 7 bases identical to TRBD1. V lost 1 base to trimming and J lost 6 bases; unmatched junction nucleotides: 7. The CDR3 runs 15 residues. CDR1 is LNHNV and CDR2 is YYDKDF in the germline V gene (reference sequence). CDR3 coding DNA: TGTGCCACCAGCAGAGTGGCGACAGGGTACGATACGCAGTATTTT. Protein product: CATSRVATGYDTQYF.

J is TRBJ1-2 and V is TRBV6-2 or TRBV6-3, with a possible D match to TRBD1 (6 bases). With 0 bases removed from V and 7 bases from J, the gap between germline ends came to 24 bases. Per the germline V gene, CDR1 is MNHEY and CDR2 is SVGEGT. The CDR3 contains 18 residues. The CDR3 loop is CASSYSQRWSGADGGYTF. The CDR3 DNA sequence: TGTGCCAGCAGTTACTCGCAGCGGTGGTCAGGGGCTGACGGTGGCTACACCTTC.

This chain joins TRBV12-3 or TRBV12-4 and TRBJ1-2; D is uncertain. This CDR3 region has 12 residues. The V end lost 6 bases, the J end lost 0 bases, and 5 bases lay between the germline ends. The CDR3 sequence: CASSGANYGYTF. The CDR3 DNA sequence: TGTGCCAGCAGCGGGGCTAACTATGGCTACACCTTC.

This clone has a single count. The V gene is TRBV19, the J gene TRBJ2-7; TRBD2 might be the D (6 bases). V lost 10 bases and J lost 5, with 21 bases in between. CDR3 length: 14 amino acids. CDR1 LNHDA and CDR2 SQIVND come from the germline V gene (reference sequence). The CDR3, as DNA: TGTGCCACCGACGGAGGGAAGGGGATACACGAGCAGTACTTC. This codes for CATDGGKGIHEQYF.

The chain uses TRBV6-5 and TRBJ1-2; D perhaps matches TRBD1 (5 bases). This CDR3 has 13 amino acids. The germline V gene has CDR1 MNHEY and CDR2 SVGAGI. With 5 bases removed from V and 1 base from J, the gap between germline ends came to 8 bases. CDR3 DNA: TGTGCCAGCAGTAGACAGAGTAACTATGGCTACACCTTC. Protein sequence: CASSRQSNYGYTF.

The chain links TRBV4-1 to TRBJ1-1; 10 positions agree with TRBD1. With V trimmed by 6 bases and J by 8 bases, 9 bases remained unmatched. This CDR3 comprises 14 residues. CDR1 and CDR2 (germline): MGHRA, YSYEKL. The CDR3 region has the DNA TGCGCCAGCAGTCCGGGACAGGGGAGCCCAGAAGCTTTCTTT. As protein: CASSPGQGSPEAFF.

V gene TRBV4-3 combines with J gene TRBJ2-1, with a tentative D call TRBD1 (8 bases). There are 16 residues in the CDR3. Trimming cost V 3 bases and J 2 bases, with 14 bases left between them. Germline CDR1 is LGHNA and CDR2 is YSLEER. DNA for the CDR3: TGCGCCAGCAGCCAGTGGACAGGGACTACCTACAATGAGCAGTTCTTC. Translated: CASSQWTGTTYNEQFF.

V and J are TRBV27 and TRBJ1-2; D might be TRBD1 (5 bases). V was shortened by 11 bases and J by 8 bases, with 21 bases between the two germline ends. This CDR3 spans 13 amino acids. CDR1 and CDR2 from the germline V gene are MNHEY and SMNVEV (reference sequence). The CDR3 DNA reads TGTGCCGTGGGGGGACTCAACTCCAGGGGCTACACCTTC. Encoded protein: CAVGGLNSRGYTF.

The chain combines TRBV7-2 with TRBJ1-2, with D hard to call. The germline V and J ends were trimmed by 3 bases and 2 bases, with 10 bases remaining between them. Germline values: CDR1 SGHTA, CDR2 FQGNSA. There are 14 residues in the CDR3. The CDR3 here is CASSFSRANYGYTF. CDR3 DNA sequence: TGTGCCAGCAGCTTCTCGAGGGCCAACTATGGCTACACCTTC.

This chain links TRBV6-2 or TRBV6-3 with TRBJ2-3; perhaps TRBD2 as D (6 bases). CDR1 MNHEY and CDR2 SVGEGT come from the germline V gene. With 3 bases removed from V and 1 base from J, the gap between germline ends came to 20 bases. The CDR3 extends over 18 amino acids. The chain's CDR3 is CASSYFAPSGGGTDTQYF. The CDR3 nucleotides are TGTGCCAGCAGTTATTTTGCTCCATCGGGCGGGGGCACAGATACGCAGTATTTT.

This clone was seen just once. The V gene is TRBV7-9, the J gene TRBJ2-1; 8 bases line up with TRBD1. CDR1 is SEHNR, CDR2 FQNEAQ, per germline (reference sequence). The V and J ends lost 5 bases and 1 base, in that order; junction bases with no gene match: 4. The CDR3 sequence is 15 residues long. The CDR3 reads CASSRQGTSYNEQFF. For the CDR3, the DNA is TGTGCCAGCAGCCGACAGGGGACGTCCTACAATGAGCAGTTCTTC.

This clone has just one count. The sample carries other DNA sequences with the same CDR3. This CDR3 reads CAWGHTEAFF. CDR3 sequence (DNA): TGTGCCTGGGGACATACTGAAGCTTTCTTT. This rearrangement joins TRBV30 to TRBJ1-1, with D perhaps TRBD1 (5 bases). The CDR3 runs to 10 residues. Germline V gene data show CDR1 as GTSNPN and CDR2 as SVGIG (reference sequence). V lost 5 bases and J lost 5, with 6 bases in between. Together with reference TRBV30 and TRBJ1-1, the CDR3 gives the full variable domain: SQTIHQWPATLVQPVGSPLSLECTVEGTSNPNLYWYRQAAGRGLQLLFYSVGIGQISSEVPQNLSASRPQDRQFILSSKKLLLSDSGFYLCAWGHTEAFFGQGTRLTVV.

The V and J genes are TRBV19 and TRBJ2-1; perhaps TRBD2 as D (6 bases). V was clipped by 6 bases and J by 0 bases, with 15 bases between them. The CDR3 runs to 16 residues. The germline CDR1 and CDR2 sequences are LNHDA and SQIVND (reference sequence). The CDR3 sequence: CASSGGTPSSYNEQFF. DNA for the CDR3: TGTGCCAGTAGCGGCGGGACTCCGAGCTCCTACAATGAGCAGTTCTTC.

Only a few counts were recorded for this clone. CDR3 sequence: CASSPIGGWIGTF. DNA for the CDR3: TGTGCCAGCAGCCCCATCGGGGGATGGATAGGCACCTTC. This chain connects TRBV12-3 or TRBV12-4 to TRBJ1-2, with a tentative D call TRBD1 (5 bases). V was shortened by 6 bases and J by 13 bases, with 21 bases between the two germline ends. The CDR3 length is 13 residues.

This clone was seen only once. The rearrangement uses TRBV25-1 and TRBJ1-4; 11 bases fit TRBD1. Germline V gene data show CDR1 as MGHDK and CDR2 as SYGVNS. The CDR3 is made up of 16 amino acids. Losses at the gene ends were 5 bases for V and 5 bases for J; bases not matched to a gene: 7. Written as DNA, the CDR3 is TGTGCCAGCAGTACCCGGACAGGGGGCTCGAATGAAAAACTGTTTTTT. Translation gives CASSTRTGGSNEKLFF.

This chain connects TRBV6-2 or TRBV6-3 to TRBJ1-5; a weak D match, TRBD1 (6 bases). The V end lost 6 bases, the J end lost 5 bases, and 17 bases lay between the germline ends. Germline V gives CDR1 MNHEY, CDR2 SVGEGT. The CDR3 has 15 amino acids. The chain's CDR3 is CASSQVRRGDQPQHF. CDR3 DNA: TGTGCCAGCAGCCAGGTCCGCAGGGGAGATCAGCCCCAGCATTTT.

This sequence joins TRBV12-3 or TRBV12-4 and TRBJ1-1; D is uncertain. Trimming took 8 bases from V and 2 from J, leaving 9 bases between them. This CDR3 spans 12 amino acids. For the CDR3, the DNA is TGTGCCAGCCGGGAATTTAACACTGAAGCTTTCTTT. Protein product: CASREFNTEAFF.

With respect to this clone: Other DNA sequences in the sample encode the same CDR3. This chain uses TRBV27 with TRBJ1-2; 9 bases align to TRBD1. Germline V CDR1 and CDR2: MNHEY, SMNVEV (reference sequence). There are 14 residues in the CDR3. Trimming removed 3 bases from V and 5 bases from J; junction bases left unmatched: 4. The CDR3 region has the DNA TGTGCCAGCAGTTTTGGGACAGGGAATTATGGCTACACCTTC. As protein: CASSFGTGNYGYTF.